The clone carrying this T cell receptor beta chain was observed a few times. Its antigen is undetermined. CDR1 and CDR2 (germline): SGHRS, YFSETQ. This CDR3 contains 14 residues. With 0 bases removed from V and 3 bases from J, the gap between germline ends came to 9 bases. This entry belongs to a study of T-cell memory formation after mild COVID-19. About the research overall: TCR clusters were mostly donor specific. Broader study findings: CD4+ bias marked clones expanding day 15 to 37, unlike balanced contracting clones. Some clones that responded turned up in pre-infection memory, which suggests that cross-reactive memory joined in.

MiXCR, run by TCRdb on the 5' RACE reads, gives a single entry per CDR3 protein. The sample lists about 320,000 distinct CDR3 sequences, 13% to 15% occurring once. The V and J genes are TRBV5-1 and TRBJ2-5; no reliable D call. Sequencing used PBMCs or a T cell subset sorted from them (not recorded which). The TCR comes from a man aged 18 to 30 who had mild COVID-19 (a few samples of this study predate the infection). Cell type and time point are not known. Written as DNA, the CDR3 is TGCGCCAGCAGCTTGGATAGGCCGAAAGAGACCCAGTACTTC. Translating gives CASSLDRPKETQYF.